The 23 T cell receptor beta chains below were found in one sample sequenced in a study of CD8+ T cells in alopecia areata. Following extraction, RNA underwent reverse transcription to cDNA, which served as the sequencing template. Assay used: immunoSEQ multiplex PCR; TCRdb lists only in-frame clones, some missing. The data show 100,000 to 120,000 clones, about 50% seen once. Sequencing was done on a sample of NKG2D-low CD8+ T cells sorted from blood. The source of these receptors is a human donor with alopecia areata.

A note on this clone: Its ends do not fully match the called genes, so a read error is possible. The chain carries TRBV7-7 and TRBJ2-1; TRBD1 matches at 9 bases. The CDR3 length is 15 residues. The V gene's germline CDR1 is SSHAT and CDR2 FNYEAQ (reference sequence). The CDR3 DNA reads TGTGCTAGCAGCTTAGGGGGACAGGGTTTCGATGAGCAGTTCTTC. Translation: CASSLGGQGFDEQFF.

The rearrangement joins TRBV27 to TRBJ2-7, with unresolved D. The CDR3 runs to 16 residues. From germline, CDR1 is MNHEY and CDR2 SMNVEV (reference sequence). V gave up 2 bases and J gave up 7 bases, with 21 bases separating them. The CDR3 is CASSLNPKRVSIEQYF. DNA of the CDR3: TGTGCCAGCAGTTTAAACCCTAAACGTGTGTCTATAGAGCAGTACTTC.

V usage is TRBV23-1 and J usage is TRBJ1-1; D remains ambiguous. TRBV23-1 is designated an ORF whose function remains uncertain. The V end was cut by 0 bases, the J end by 4 bases, with 9 bases between. This CDR3 has 14 residues. The CDR3 bases are TGCGCCAGCAGTCAATCGTTAAGTTGCACTGAAGCTTTCTTT. It encodes CASSQSLSCTEAFF.

The chain joins TRBV6-5 to TRBJ2-2; D could derive from TRBD1 or TRBD2 (5 bases each). Trimming took off 7 bases at V and 2 bases at J, with 11 bases between the two ends. The germline V gene has CDR1 MNHEY and CDR2 SVGAGI. CDR3 length: 14 residues. CDR3 nucleotides: TGTGCCAGCACTCGGGGCCTTAACACCGGGGAGCTGTTTTTT. Protein sequence: CASTRGLNTGELFF.

The CDR3 nucleotides are TGTGCCAGCAGAATGGTGGGAACAGATACGCAGTATTTT. Its protein is CASRMVGTDTQYF. The rearrangement joins TRBV27 to TRBJ2-3; unclear D gene. The CDR3 consists of 13 residues. Germline CDR1 is MNHEY and CDR2 is SMNVEV (reference sequence). V was trimmed by 6 bases and J by 3 bases, leaving 10 bases between them.

The V gene is TRBV5-4, the J gene TRBJ2-7; D is uncertain. Germline values: CDR1 SGHNT, CDR2 YYREEE (reference sequence). The V gene lost 2 bases and the J gene lost 3 bases, with 6 bases spanning the gap. The CDR3 totals 12 residues. The CDR3 DNA reads TGTGCCAGCAGCTTTGGCAGCTACGAGCAGTACTTC. It codes for CASSFGSYEQYF. Based on the CDR3 plus reference TRBV5-4 and TRBJ2-7, the full variable domain is ETGVTQSPTHLIKTRGQQVTLRCSSQSGHNTVSWYQQALGQGPQFIFQYYREEENGRGNFPPRFSGLQFPNYSSELNVNALELDDSALYLCASSFGSYEQYFGPGTRLTVT.

V and J are TRBV27 and TRBJ2-5; 10 bases agree with TRBD1. The DNA end lines up better with TRBJ2-7; the J call may be wrong. In germline, CDR1 is MNHEY, CDR2 SMNVEV (reference sequence). The CDR3 covers 14 residues. CDR3 residues: CASSPRDRGYEQYF. The CDR3 DNA reads TGTGCCAGCAGTCCCCGGGACAGGGGCTACGAGCAGTACTTC.

This clone showed up just once. The chain joins TRBV6-1 to TRBJ2-2; 13 bases agree with TRBD2. This CDR3 is 17 amino acids long. Germline CDR1 is MNHNS and CDR2 is SASEGT. With V trimmed by 2 bases and J by 7 bases, 7 bases remained unmatched. The CDR3 nucleotides are TGTGCCAGCAGTGAACGGGTACTAGCGGGAGGGCTCGGGGAGCTGTTTTTT. Its translation is CASSERVLAGGLGELFF.

V is TRBV27 and J is TRBJ2-7; 7 nucleotides line up with TRBD1. V lost 5 bases, J lost 2 bases, and 12 bases stayed unmatched. The CDR3 runs to 16 residues. Per the germline V gene, CDR1 is MNHEY and CDR2 is SMNVEV (reference sequence). In DNA, the CDR3 is TGTGCCAGCAGTACCTCTACGGGACAGATAACCTACGAGCAGTACTTC. Translating gives CASSTSTGQITYEQYF.

This chain uses TRBV5-6 with TRBJ2-7; 7 bases align to TRBD1. V lost 1 base and J lost 6; bases outside the gene matches: 4. Germline CDR1 and CDR2: SGHDT and YYEEEE. The CDR3 has 13 residues. The CDR3 region is CASSLFTGVEQYF. In DNA form, the CDR3 reads TGTGCCAGCAGCTTGTTTACAGGGGTCGAGCAGTACTTC.

The V and J genes are TRBV5-1 and TRBJ2-1; weak D call: TRBD2 (6 bases). The germline V and J ends were trimmed by 2 bases and 6 bases, with 12 bases remaining between them. The CDR3 is 14 residues long. Germline V gene lookup returns CDR1 SGHRS and CDR2 YFSETQ. The CDR3 DNA follows: TGCGCCAGCAGCTTTTCGGGAGCGTTCAATGAGCAGTTCTTC. Translated, it gives CASSFSGAFNEQFF.

The CDR3 DNA is TGTGCCAGCAGCGACAGTCGGCGGGAGGGCTCCTACAATGAGCAGTTCTTC. Its translation is CASSDSRREGSYNEQFF. The J gene is TRBJ2-1, the V gene TRBV9, with 9 nucleotides matching TRBD2. CDR3 length: 17 residues. Losses at the gene ends were 3 bases for V and 0 bases for J; bases not matched to a gene: 7. Germline values: CDR1 SGDLS, CDR2 YYNGEE.

The rearrangement uses TRBV6-5 and TRBJ1-1; D not resolved. The CDR3 is 12 amino acids. V dropped 9 bases and J dropped 1 base, with 9 bases sitting between them. Germline assignment: CDR1 MNHEY and CDR2 SVGAGI. The CDR3 sequence: CASREENTEAFF. The CDR3 DNA reads as TGTGCCAGTCGGGAGGAGAACACTGAAGCTTTCTTT.

The CDR3 nucleotides read TGTGCCAGCAGCGGGCCGGACAGGGGCACAGATACGCAGTATTTT. Translating gives CASSGPDRGTDTQYF. The chain uses TRBV9 and TRBJ2-3, with 8 nucleotides matching TRBD1. Trimming cost V 3 bases and J 1 base; bases outside gene matches: 4. Germline V gene data show CDR1 as SGDLS and CDR2 as YYNGEE. The CDR3 extends over 15 amino acids.

This clone showed up just a few times. This rearrangement joins TRBV27 to TRBJ2-5; no firm D call. CDR3 size: 11 residues. Germline lookup yields CDR1 MNHEY and CDR2 SMNVEV (reference sequence). V was shortened by 6 bases and J by 5 bases, with 7 bases between the two germline ends. DNA of the CDR3: TGTGCCAGCAGATTGGGGGAGACCCAGTACTTC. It codes for CASRLGETQYF.

This rearrangement joins TRBV7-8 to TRBJ2-1; tentatively, D is TRBD2 (5 bases). The CDR3 loop spans 15 amino acids. V was trimmed by 1 base and J by 3 bases, leaving 10 bases between them. Germline CDR1 and CDR2: SGHVS and FQNEAQ. This chain's CDR3 is CASSLELVYYNEQFF. The CDR3 coding sequence is TGTGCCAGCAGCTTAGAACTAGTCTACTACAATGAGCAGTTCTTC.

This clone has just a few counts. CDR3 bases: TGTGCCAGCTCGCCTACTGGGGGGTCCGCGTACAATGAGCAGTTCTTC. Translating gives CASSPTGGSAYNEQFF. This chain joins TRBV18 and TRBJ2-1; D might be TRBD2 (6 bases). The V end lost 6 bases, the J end lost 4 bases, and 19 bases lay between the germline ends. Per the germline V gene, CDR1 is KGHSH and CDR2 is LQKENI. This CDR3 contains 16 residues.

The chain couples TRBV27 to TRBJ2-3; 11 bases align to TRBD2. CDR1 MNHEY and CDR2 SMNVEV come from the germline V gene (reference sequence). The CDR3 is made up of 18 amino acids. With 0 bases clipped from V and 1 base from J, the junction kept 6 bases outside the gene matches. For the CDR3, the DNA is TGTGCCAGCAGTTTATCGGCCCCGGGACTAGCGGGCACAGATACGCAGTATTTT. Translating gives CASSLSAPGLAGTDTQYF.

The chain carries TRBV7-8 and TRBJ2-3; 7 bases line up with TRBD1. In germline, CDR1 is SGHVS, CDR2 FQNEAQ. The CDR3 spans 15 residues. The V and J ends lost 6 bases and 4 bases, in that order; junction bases with no gene match: 10. The chain's CDR3 is CASSTRQGIPDTQYF. The CDR3 DNA sequence: TGTGCCAGCAGTACTCGACAGGGAATCCCAGATACGCAGTATTTT.

This sequence joins TRBV5-6 and TRBJ2-7, with TRBD2 as a possible D gene (6 bases). Trimming removed 4 bases from V and 2 bases from J, with 16 bases in between. CDR1 is SGHDT, CDR2 YYEEEE, per germline. The CDR3 is made up of 15 amino acids. Here the CDR3 DNA reads TGTGCCAGCAGCCCCCCGGGACTGAGAACCTACGAGCAGTACTTC. This gives the protein CASSPPGLRTYEQYF.

The chain links TRBV28 to TRBJ2-3; a weak D match, TRBD1 (5 bases). Trimming removed 6 bases from V and 4 bases from J, with 14 bases in between. The CDR3 totals 14 residues. From germline, CDR1 is MDHEN and CDR2 SYDVKM. The CDR3 loop reads CASSNVAGPDTQYF. The CDR3 DNA sequence: TGTGCCAGCAGCAATGTTGCAGGGCCAGATACGCAGTATTTT.

This sequence joins TRBV6-5 and TRBJ2-1; no reliable D call. The CDR3 loop spans 15 amino acids. The V gene lost 6 bases and the J gene lost 0 bases, with 12 bases spanning the gap. CDR1 and CDR2 (germline): MNHEY, SVGAGI. The CDR3 region has the DNA TGTGCCAGCAGCAAAGACGGTAGCTCCTACAATGAGCAGTTCTTC. Translating it yields CASSKDGSSYNEQFF.

This clone has just a few counts. The V call is TRBV15, the J call TRBJ2-4, with D perhaps TRBD1 (5 bases). The ends were cut back, 5 bases at V and 0 bases at J, with 8 bases in the middle. This CDR3 region has 14 residues. The germline V gene has CDR1 LNHNV and CDR2 YYDKDF (reference sequence). The CDR3 DNA follows: TGTGCCACCAGCGAAAGGGGAGCCAAAAACATTCAGTACTTC. It specifies CATSERGAKNIQYF. Supplemented by reference TRBV15 and TRBJ2-4, the full variable domain reads DAMVIQNPRYQVTQFGKPVTLSCSQTLNHNVMYWYQQKSSQAPKLLFHYYDKDFNNEADTPDNFQSRRPNTSFCFLDIRSPGLGDTAMYLCATSERGAKNIQYFGAGTRLSVL.